This TCR beta chain is from a study of regulatory T cells in long-lasting Graves disease. Looking at the study overall: Patients newly diagnosed with Graves' had been on antithyroid drugs for under 3 months.

As regards this clonotype: Its antigen is as yet unknown.

The time point was: newly diagnosed GD, antithyroid drugs for less than 3 months. Isolated PBMC RNA provided the starting material for the TCR library. The TCR beta library used iRepertoire HTBI primers with Arm-PCR amplification of CDR3. TCRdb re-called the multiplex PCR reads through MiXCR, storing one row per CDR3 protein. The data show roughly 530,000 distinct CDR3 sequences, around 16% seen once. General study points: When disease was persistent, TRBV28, TRBJ1-2 and TRBJ2-5 were the favored segments.

Trimming took off 3 bases at V and 5 bases at J, with 16 bases between the two ends. Germline V gene lookup returns CDR1 MDHEN and CDR2 SYDVKM. The CDR3 is made up of 15 amino acids. The same sample was also used in a study of T cells in Graves' hyperthyroidism and ophthalmopathy. This second study says: RT-PCR in the first round (using the HTBI primer set) targeted the TCR CDR3.

The chain employs TRBV28 and TRBJ2-5; D uncertain. The receptor comes from a woman aged 35-65 years with Graves disease. Sequenced here: peripheral blood mononuclear cells (PBMCs), sampled at new diagnosis, from a patient treated with antithyroid drugs. DNA of the CDR3: TGTGCCAGCAGTTTCCGACAAAATGGCGGTGAGACCCAGTACTTC. It is translated as CASSFRQNGGETQYF. Together with reference TRBV28 and TRBJ2-5, the CDR3 gives the full variable domain: DVKVTQSSRYLVKRTGEKVFLECVQDMDHENMFWYRQDPGLGLRLIYFSYDVKMKEKGDIPEGYSVSREKKERFSLILESASTNQTSMYLCASSFRQNGGETQYFGPGTRLLVL.